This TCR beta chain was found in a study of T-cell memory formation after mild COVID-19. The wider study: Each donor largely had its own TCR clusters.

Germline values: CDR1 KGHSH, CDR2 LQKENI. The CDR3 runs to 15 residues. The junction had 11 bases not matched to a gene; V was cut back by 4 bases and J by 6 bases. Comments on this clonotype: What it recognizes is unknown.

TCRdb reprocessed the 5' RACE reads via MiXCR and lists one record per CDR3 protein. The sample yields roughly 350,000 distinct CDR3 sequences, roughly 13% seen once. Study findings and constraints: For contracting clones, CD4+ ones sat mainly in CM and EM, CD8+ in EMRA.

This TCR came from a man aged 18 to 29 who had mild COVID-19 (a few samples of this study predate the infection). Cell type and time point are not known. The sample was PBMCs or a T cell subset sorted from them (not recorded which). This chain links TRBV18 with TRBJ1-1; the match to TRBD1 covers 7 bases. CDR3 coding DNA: TGTGCCAGCTCACGAAACAGGGCAACAGGGGCTGAAGCTTTCTTT. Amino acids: CASSRNRATGAEAFF.